This TCR beta chain was sequenced for a study of T cell clones after liver transplantation. About the study: TCRbeta sequencing after a pre-transplant mixed lymphocyte reaction identified graft-donor-reactive clones, later tracked in post-transplant blood.

Comments on this clone: Its antigen is not known.

There are 15 residues in the CDR3. V dropped 2 bases and J dropped 16 bases, with 21 bases sitting between them. Findings and caveats of the study: Rather than being deleted, graft donor-reactive T cells may have moved into the graft.

Assay: immunoSEQ multiplex PCR; the TCRdb copy retains only in-frame clones and omits some. The sample shows fewer than 85,000 clones, around four fifths of them seen only once. V usage is TRBV23-1 and J usage is TRBJ1-6; D gene uncertain. TRBV23-1 is an ORF, with its function uncertain. The origin of this receptor is a human patient who received a liver transplant. The graft donor may be the source of some T cells. The starting material was CD4+ T cells from blood, obtained at the 22-month timepoint. The CDR3 reads CASSQLPPGRRSLHF. As DNA, the CDR3 is TGCGCCAGCAGTCAACTCCCCCCCGGCAGGAGATCTCTCCACTTT.